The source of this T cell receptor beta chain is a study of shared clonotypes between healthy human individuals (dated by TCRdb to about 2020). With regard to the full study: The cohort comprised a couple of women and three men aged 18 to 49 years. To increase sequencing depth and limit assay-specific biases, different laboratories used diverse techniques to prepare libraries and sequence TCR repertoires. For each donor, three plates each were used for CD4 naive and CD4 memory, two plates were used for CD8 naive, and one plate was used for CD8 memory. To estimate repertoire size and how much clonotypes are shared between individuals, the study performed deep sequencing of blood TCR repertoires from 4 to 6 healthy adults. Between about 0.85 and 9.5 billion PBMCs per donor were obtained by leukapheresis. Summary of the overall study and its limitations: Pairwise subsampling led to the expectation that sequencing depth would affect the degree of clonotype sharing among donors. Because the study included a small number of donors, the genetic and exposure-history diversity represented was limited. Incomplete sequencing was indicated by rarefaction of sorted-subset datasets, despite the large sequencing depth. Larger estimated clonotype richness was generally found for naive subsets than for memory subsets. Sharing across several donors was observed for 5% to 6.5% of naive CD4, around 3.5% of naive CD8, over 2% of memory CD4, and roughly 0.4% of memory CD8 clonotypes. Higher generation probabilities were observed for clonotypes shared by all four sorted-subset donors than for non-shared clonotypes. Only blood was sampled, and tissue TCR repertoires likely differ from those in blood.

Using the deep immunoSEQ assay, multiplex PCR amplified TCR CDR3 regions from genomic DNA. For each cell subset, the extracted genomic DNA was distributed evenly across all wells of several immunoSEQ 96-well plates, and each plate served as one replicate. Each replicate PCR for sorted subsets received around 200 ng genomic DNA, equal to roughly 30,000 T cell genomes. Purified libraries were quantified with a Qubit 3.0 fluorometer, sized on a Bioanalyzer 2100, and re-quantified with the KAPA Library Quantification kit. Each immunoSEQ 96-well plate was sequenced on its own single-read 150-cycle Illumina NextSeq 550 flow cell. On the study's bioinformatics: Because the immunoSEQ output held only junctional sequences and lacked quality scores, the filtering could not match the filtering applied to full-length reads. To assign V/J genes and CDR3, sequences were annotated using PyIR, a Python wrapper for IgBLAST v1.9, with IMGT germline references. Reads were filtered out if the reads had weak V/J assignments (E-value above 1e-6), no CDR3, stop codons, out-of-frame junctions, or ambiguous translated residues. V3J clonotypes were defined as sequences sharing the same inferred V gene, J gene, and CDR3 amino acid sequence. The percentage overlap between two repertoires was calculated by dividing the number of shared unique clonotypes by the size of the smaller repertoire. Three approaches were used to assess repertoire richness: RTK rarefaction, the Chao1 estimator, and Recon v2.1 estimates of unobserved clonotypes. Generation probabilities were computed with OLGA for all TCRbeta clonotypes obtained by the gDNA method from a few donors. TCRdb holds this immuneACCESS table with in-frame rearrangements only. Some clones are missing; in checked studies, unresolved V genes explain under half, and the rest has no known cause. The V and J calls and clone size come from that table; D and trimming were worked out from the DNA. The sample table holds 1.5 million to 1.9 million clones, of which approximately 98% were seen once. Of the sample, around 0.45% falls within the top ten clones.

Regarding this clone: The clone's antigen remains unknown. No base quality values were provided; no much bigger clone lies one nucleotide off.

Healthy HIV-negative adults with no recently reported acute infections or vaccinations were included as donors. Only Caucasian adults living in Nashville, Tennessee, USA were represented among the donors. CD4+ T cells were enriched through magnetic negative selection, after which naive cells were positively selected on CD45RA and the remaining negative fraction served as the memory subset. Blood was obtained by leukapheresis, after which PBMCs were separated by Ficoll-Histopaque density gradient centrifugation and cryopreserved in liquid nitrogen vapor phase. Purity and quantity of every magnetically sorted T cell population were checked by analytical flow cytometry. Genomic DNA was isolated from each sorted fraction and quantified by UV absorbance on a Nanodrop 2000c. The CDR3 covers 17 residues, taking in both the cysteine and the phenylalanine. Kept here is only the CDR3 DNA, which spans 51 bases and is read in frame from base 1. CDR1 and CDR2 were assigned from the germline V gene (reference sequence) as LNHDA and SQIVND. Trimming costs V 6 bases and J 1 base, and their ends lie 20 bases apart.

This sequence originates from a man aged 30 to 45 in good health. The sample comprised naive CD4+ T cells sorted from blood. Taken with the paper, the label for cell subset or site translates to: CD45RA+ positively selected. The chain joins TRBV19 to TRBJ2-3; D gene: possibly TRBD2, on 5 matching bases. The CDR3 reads CASSGGVSGWGTDTQYF. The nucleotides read TGTGCCAGTAGCGGCGGCGTAAGCGGATGGGGCACAGATACGCAGTATTTT.